This TCR beta chain was sequenced for a study of cytomegalovirus exposure and HLA in healthy donors. For the study at large: There were 100 million to 120 million unique TCR beta sequences, drawn from roughly 200 million T cells, in an earlier analysis. Genotyping of roughly 400 donors showed that approximately 83% belonged to the Caucasian-associated ancestry cluster.

The PCR employed 60 Vbeta primers together with 13 Jbeta primers. Only in-frame clones appear in the TCRdb table, and some are missing; sequencing was by immunoSEQ multiplex PCR. Here the sample spans about 110,000 clones, 70% to 75% being singletons. The ends lost 5 bases at V and 5 bases at J; junction bases unmatched: 5. CDR1 and CDR2 (germline): MGHDK, SYGVNS. The CDR3 is made up of 13 amino acids. Specimen: PBMCs. The chain joins TRBV25-1 to TRBJ2-5; 7 nucleotides line up with TRBD1. This receptor was identified in a female donor in good health and CMV-seronegative. The chain's CDR3 is CASSWTRGETQYF. DNA of the CDR3: TGTGCCAGCAGTTGGACCAGGGGGGAGACCCAGTACTTC.